The rows below give T cell receptor beta chains drawn from one sample of a study of T cell changes during pregnancy in multiple sclerosis. Libraries were prepared by immunoSEQ multiplex PCR; TCRdb keeps only in-frame clonotypes and omits some of them. Altogether tens of thousands of clones are present, 85% to 90% being singletons, with the ten largest covering roughly 9.5%. The sequencing used peripheral blood, collected after pregnancy. These receptor sequences come from a female donor in good health, enrolled as a control in a pregnancy study. The CDR3 runs from the conserved cysteine through the conserved F or W.

TRBV2	TRBJ1-1	CASSEAGGANTEAFF
TRBV5-4	TRBJ2-7	CASSKGTGEYF
TRBV6-5	TRBJ1-1	CASRPTGSSEAFF
TRBV13	TRBJ2-1	CASSTRTAYNEQFF
TRBV6-5	TRBJ1-5	CASSYDRFSNQPQHF
TRBV14	TRBJ2-3	CASTTGTSAGDTQYF
TRBV19	TRBJ2-2	CASSTLAGGLGELFF
TRBV7-9	TRBJ1-4	CAGGGGITNEKLFF
TRBV5-1	TRBJ2-7	CASSYGDRVVHEQYF
TRBV6-5	TRBJ1-2	CASSYPGRGTGYTF
TRBV13	TRBJ1-5	CASSRGNQPQHF
TRBV6-5	TRBJ1-3	CASSYSQGDTIYF
TRBV5-6	TRBJ2-7	CASSLETSGGVSSYEQYF
TRBV27	TRBJ2-1	CASTTAPDRGLSPYNEQFF
TRBV5-4	TRBJ1-2	CASTQGARGVDYGYTF
TRBV11-3	TRBJ2-4	CASSLGGKNIQYF
TRBV28	TRBJ1-2	CASLGQNYGYTF
TRBV28	TRBJ2-1	CASSPDGGGAEQFF
TRBV7-9	TRBJ2-1	CASSGAASGRTRNEQFF
TRBV18	TRBJ2-7	CASSPQGYTREQYF
TRBV30	TRBJ1-2	CAWNPRSGANYGYTF
TRBV12-5	TRBJ1-5	CASGLADRGNQPQHF
TRBV5-6	TRBJ1-4	CASSLRQGMEKLFF
TRBV6-5	TRBJ2-7	CASREPGASYEQYF
TRBV14	TRBJ2-5	CASSQQGGAAETQYF
TRBV11-2	TRBJ2-7	CASSLGLAGISSYEQYF
TRBV5-6	TRBJ2-2	CASSLEGGTGVRTGELFF
TRBV5-6	TRBJ2-2	CASSTRHTGELFF
TRBV5-1	TRBJ1-6	CASSPDRANSPLHF
TRBV18	TRBJ1-5	CASSHVGPGTDYNQPQHF